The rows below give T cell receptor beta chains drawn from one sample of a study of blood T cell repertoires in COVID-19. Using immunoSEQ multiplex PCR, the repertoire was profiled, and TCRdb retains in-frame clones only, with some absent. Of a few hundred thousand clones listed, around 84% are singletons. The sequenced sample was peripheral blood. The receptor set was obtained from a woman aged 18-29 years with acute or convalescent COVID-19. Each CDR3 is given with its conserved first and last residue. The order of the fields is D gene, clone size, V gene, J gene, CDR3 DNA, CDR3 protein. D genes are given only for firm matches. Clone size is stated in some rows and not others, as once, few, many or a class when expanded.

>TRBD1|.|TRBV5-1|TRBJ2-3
TGCGCCAGCAGCACGGGACAGGACACAGATACGCAGTATTTT
CASSTGQDTDTQYF
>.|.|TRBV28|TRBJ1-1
TGTGCCAGCAGCGTGAGGGCTGAAGCTTTCTTT
CASSVRAEAFF
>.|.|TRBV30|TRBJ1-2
TGTGCCTGGAGGGACGGACTCACTAACTATGGCTACACCTTC
CAWRDGLTNYGYTF
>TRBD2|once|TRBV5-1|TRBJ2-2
TGCGCCAGCAGCGGGGGACTAGCGGCTAACACCGGGGAGCTGTTTTTT
CASSGGLAANTGELFF
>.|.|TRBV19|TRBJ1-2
TGTGCCAGTAGTACTTACTTTACGTACGTAAATGGCTACACCTTC
CASSTYFTYVNGYTF
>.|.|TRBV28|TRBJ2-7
TGTGCCAGCACCACGGCAGGGGAAACCTACGAGCAGTACTTC
CASTTAGETYEQYF
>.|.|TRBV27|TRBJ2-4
TGTGCCAGCAGTGACAGGGCCAAAAACATTCAGTACTTC
CASSDRAKNIQYF
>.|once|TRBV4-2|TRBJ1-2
TGTGCCAGCGGAGAGACAGCTAACTATGGCTACACCTTC
CASGETANYGYTF
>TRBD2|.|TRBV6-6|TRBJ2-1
TGTGCCAGCAGTTGGGGGGGGAGTGGATACAATGAGCAGTTCTTC
CASSWGGSGYNEQFF
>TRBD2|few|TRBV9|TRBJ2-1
TGTGCCAGCAGCGTAGAGGGACTAGCGGGAGTGGTCCACAATGAGCAGTTCTTC
CASSVEGLAGVVHNEQFF
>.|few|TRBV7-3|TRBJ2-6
TGTGCCAGCAGCTTAACGACGGGGTCTGGGGCCAACGTCCTGACTTTC
CASSLTTGSGANVLTF
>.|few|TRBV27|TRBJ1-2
TGTGCCAGCAGTTTTCGGCAGGCCTCGTCCCACGGCTACACCTTC
CASSFRQASSHGYTF
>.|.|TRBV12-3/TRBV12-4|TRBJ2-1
TGTGCCAGCAGTTTATCCGGGAATGAGCAGTTCTTC
CASSLSGNEQFF
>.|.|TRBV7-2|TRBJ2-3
TGTGCCAGCAGCCTAGACTATTCAGATACGCAGTATTTT
CASSLDYSDTQYF
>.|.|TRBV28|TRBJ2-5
TGTGCCAGCAGTCGCCTTGGCAGGGAAGTGGAGACCCAGTACTTC
CASSRLGREVETQYF
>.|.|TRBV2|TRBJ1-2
TGTGCCAGCAGTGTGATTGATGGACAGAGTCCCTATGGCTACACCTTC
CASSVIDGQSPYGYTF
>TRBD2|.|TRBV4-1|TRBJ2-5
TGCGCCAGCAGCCCCGACCGGGACGGGAGGGACCAGTACTTC
CASSPDRDGRDQYF
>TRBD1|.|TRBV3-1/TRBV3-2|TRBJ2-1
TGTGCCAGCAGCCAAGAGTGGAACGATGAACGGGACAGCTCCTACAATGAGCAGTTCTTC
CASSQEWNDERDSSYNEQFF
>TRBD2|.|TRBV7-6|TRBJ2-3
TGTGCCAGCAGCCTCGTGCCGGGACTAGCGGGGGATACCACAGATACGCAGTATTTT
CASSLVPGLAGDTTDTQYF
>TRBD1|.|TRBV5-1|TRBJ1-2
TGCGCCAGCAAAATAGCGACAGGGTTCAATGGCTACACCTTC
CASKIATGFNGYTF
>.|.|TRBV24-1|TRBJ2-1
TGTGCCACCAGTGATTTCTCGGGACTCCAGCAGTTCTTC
CATSDFSGLQQFF
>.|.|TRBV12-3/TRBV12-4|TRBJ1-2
TGTGCCAGCAGTCCTGGACAGAACTATGGCTACACCTTC
CASSPGQNYGYTF
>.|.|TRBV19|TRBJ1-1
TGTGCCAGTATGACAGGCACTGAAGCTTTCTTT
CASMTGTEAFF
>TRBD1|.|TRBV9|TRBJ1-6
TGTGCCAGCAGCACCCGGGACAGGGGAGAGGAGGGTCCGGATTCACCCCTCCACTTT
CASSTRDRGEEGPDSPLHF